The next 26 T cell receptor beta chains were all read from a single sample in a study of patients and donors after allogeneic stem cell transplantation. TCRdb re-called the RT-PCR reads through MiXCR, storing one row per CDR3 protein. This table holds approximately 200,000 distinct CDR3 sequences, roughly an eighth found once. The sample was blood, either unsorted or a sorted T cell fraction (not recorded which). The receptor source for this set is a human donor who was either an allogeneic HSCT recipient or a stem cell or donor lymphocyte infusion donor (not recorded which). It is not recorded whose cells these are; they may come from a transplant donor.

V gene TRBV27 combines with J gene TRBJ1-1; D is uncertain. This CDR3 contains 13 residues. Trimming stripped 6 bases from V and 1 base from J, with 9 bases between. In germline, CDR1 is MNHEY, CDR2 SMNVEV (reference sequence). The DNA for the CDR3 is TGTGCCAGCAGGGGCAGTACGAACACTGAAGCTTTCTTT. Residues: CASRGSTNTEAFF.

The J gene is TRBJ2-7, the V gene TRBV7-2; tentative D call: TRBD2 (6 bases). This CDR3 contains 12 residues. The V end was cut by 9 bases, the J end by 3 bases, with 12 bases between. From germline, CDR1 is SGHTA and CDR2 FQGNSA. DNA of the CDR3: TGTGCCAGTGGCCAGGAGGGCTACGAGCAGTACTTC. This gives the protein CASGQEGYEQYF.

The table lists this clonotype with a few counts. This sequence joins TRBV30 and TRBJ1-4; D is ambiguous. The CDR3 runs to 16 residues. Trimming cost V 1 base and J 3 bases, with 15 bases left between them. Germline values: CDR1 GTSNPN, CDR2 SVGIG (reference sequence). CDR3 in amino acids: CAWSDTPAGPNEKLFF. The CDR3 coding sequence is TGTGCCTGGAGTGACACACCGGCCGGTCCTAATGAAAAACTGTTTTTT.

The chain employs TRBV7-6 and TRBJ2-1; no clear D gene. Germline CDR1 and CDR2: SGHVS and FNYEAQ. The length of the CDR3 is 14 residues. Trimming shortened V by 1 base and J by 3 bases, and 7 bases separated the two germline ends. The CDR3 is CASSLDPVYNEQFF. CDR3 nucleotide sequence: TGTGCCAGCAGCTTAGATCCGGTCTACAATGAGCAGTTCTTC.

V is TRBV20-1 and J is TRBJ1-2; D is uncertain. Trimming took off 3 bases at V and 4 bases at J, with 21 bases between the two ends. This CDR3 has 16 residues. Germline CDR1 and CDR2: DFQATT and SNEGSKA (reference sequence). CDR3 sequence reads: CSARPEEAGAAYGYTF. CDR3 sequence (DNA): TGCAGTGCTAGGCCCGAAGAGGCAGGCGCAGCCTATGGCTACACCTTC.

This clonotype was found a few times. The gene calls are TRBV5-4 and TRBJ2-3; weak D call: TRBD2 (6 bases). V lost 4 bases and J 8 bases, leaving 17 bases between the germline ends. Per the germline V gene, CDR1 is SGHNT and CDR2 is YYREEE (reference sequence). The CDR3 covers 14 residues. In nucleotides, the CDR3 is TGTGCCAGCAGCCTTCAGACTAGTTCCCCTACGCAGTATTTT. Encoded protein: CASSLQTSSPTQYF.

V gene TRBV5-1 combines with J gene TRBJ1-2, with 8 nucleotides matching TRBD1. Germline V gene lookup returns CDR1 SGHRS and CDR2 YFSETQ. V shed 5 bases and J 2 bases; nucleotides not matched to a gene: 11. The CDR3 runs 16 residues. CDR3 nucleotides: TGCGCCAGCAGGATTTCAGGGGGCGCTAAGAACTATGGCTACACCTTC. Translating it yields CASRISGGAKNYGYTF.

This clonotype was recorded many times. This chain connects TRBV7-9 to TRBJ1-2; maybe TRBD1 (5 bases). CDR1 and CDR2 from the germline V gene are SEHNR and FQNEAQ (reference sequence). The V end lost 1 base, the J end lost 2 bases, and 11 bases lay between the germline ends. CDR3 length: 15 residues. CDR3 residues: CASSLVLGDNYGYTF. In DNA, the CDR3 is TGTGCCAGCAGCTTAGTTCTGGGGGACAACTATGGCTACACCTTC.

This clonotype was seen a single time. A much larger clone lies one base from this, so it may be a read error. The CDR3 does not close with the conserved phenylalanine or tryptophan, likely indicating a read error. The V and J genes are TRBV5-1 and TRBJ2-3; 11 bases map to TRBD2. The CDR3 covers 16 residues. Germline CDR1 reads SGHRS; CDR2 reads YFSETQ. V lost 4 bases and J lost 5; bases outside the gene matches: 9. As DNA, the CDR3 is TGCGCCAGCAGCCTTAGCGGGGGGGCGATTCGAGATACGCAGTATTGT. It specifies CASSLSGGAIRDTQYC.

J is TRBJ1-5 and V is TRBV2, with a possible D match to TRBD1 (5 bases). V was shortened by 3 bases and J by 11 bases, with 20 bases between the two germline ends. The CDR3 contains 15 residues. Germline loops: CDR1 SNHLY, CDR2 FYNNEI. The CDR3 sequence: CASSDHPGLGSAQHF. The CDR3 coding sequence is TGTGCCAGCAGTGACCACCCGGGGCTTGGGTCGGCCCAGCATTTT.

This clonotype was seen more than once but under ten times. V gene TRBV12-3 or TRBV12-4 combines with J gene TRBJ2-1; D might be TRBD2 (5 bases). Trimming shortened V by 1 base and J by 7 bases, and 8 bases separated the two germline ends. This CDR3 has 13 amino acids. This CDR3 reads CASSLVGVNEQFF. CDR3 nucleotide sequence: TGTGCCAGCAGTTTAGTCGGGGTAAATGAGCAGTTCTTC.

This clonotype was observed a few times. This chain connects TRBV5-5 to TRBJ2-5; 11 bases fit TRBD2. CDR1 and CDR2 (germline): SGHKS, YYEKEE (reference sequence). The CDR3 extends over 14 amino acids. The trim removed 3 bases at V and 5 bases at J, leaving 3 bases unmatched. Written as DNA, the CDR3 is TGTGCCAGCAGCTACGGGACTAGCGGCGAGACCCAGTACTTC. Protein: CASSYGTSGETQYF.

This chain connects TRBV11-3 to TRBJ2-7; 7 nucleotides line up with TRBD1. CDR1 and CDR2 from the germline V gene are SGHNT and YENEEA. V lost 1 base to trimming and J lost 3 bases; unmatched junction nucleotides: 9. The length of the CDR3 is 16 residues. The CDR3 protein is CASSLAPGRGFYEQYF. In DNA form, the CDR3 reads TGTGCCAGCAGCTTAGCCCCGGGCAGGGGGTTCTACGAGCAGTACTTC. Drawing the rest from reference TRBV11-3 and TRBJ2-7, the complete variable domain is EAGVVQSPRYKIIEKKQPVAFWCNPISGHNTLYWYLQNLGQGPELLIRYENEEAVDDSQLPKDRFSAERLKGVDSTLKIQPAELGDSAVYLCASSLAPGRGFYEQYFGPGTRLTVT.

This clonotype showed up just a few times. Since a much larger clone is just one base distant, this may be a read error. The gene calls are TRBV10-2 and TRBJ2-5; possibly TRBD1 or TRBD2 for D (5 bases each). The V gene lost 11 bases and the J gene lost 1 base, with 11 bases spanning the gap. Germline CDR1 is WSHSY and CDR2 is SAAADI. The CDR3 totals 12 residues. The CDR3 region is CAGRQTQETQYF. Written as DNA, the CDR3 is TGCGCCGGGAGACAGACCCAAGAGACCCAGTACTTC.

This clonotype has just a few counts. This chain links TRBV20-1 with TRBJ2-5; 8 bases fit TRBD2. Germline CDR1 reads DFQATT; CDR2 reads SNEGSKA (reference sequence). This CDR3 is built from 14 residues. The J segment lost 4 bases and the V segment lost 3 bases, leaving 7 bases of the junction unmatched. The CDR3 loop is CSASPAGAGETQYF. The DNA of the CDR3 is TGCAGTGCTAGCCCAGCGGGGGCGGGAGAGACCCAGTACTTC.

This clonotype was counted between two and nine times. The genes are TRBV15 and TRBJ1-5; perhaps TRBD1 as D (5 bases). V was pared by 3 bases and J by 1 base, with 16 bases between. Germline V lookup: CDR1 LNHNV, CDR2 YYDKDF (reference sequence). This CDR3 has 17 amino acids. The CDR3 reads CATSSDSGRRSNQPQHF. In DNA form, the CDR3 reads TGTGCCACCAGCAGTGACTCAGGGAGGAGAAGCAATCAGCCCCAGCATTTT. Looking up the rest from reference TRBV15 and TRBJ1-5 gives the full variable domain: DAMVIQNPRYQVTQFGKPVTLSCSQTLNHNVMYWYQQKSSQAPKLLFHYYDKDFNNEADTPDNFQSRRPNTSFCFLDIRSPGLGDTAMYLCATSSDSGRRSNQPQHFGDGTRLSIL.

This chain connects TRBV14 to TRBJ2-4, with D hard to call. V was trimmed by 3 bases and J by 0 bases, leaving 9 bases between them. CDR1 and CDR2 from the germline V gene are SGHDN and FVKESK. This CDR3 is built from 15 residues. The CDR3 sequence is CASSHDRLAKNIQYF. CDR3 sequence (DNA): TGTGCCAGCAGCCATGACCGTCTAGCCAAAAACATTCAGTACTTC.

The genes are TRBV20-1 and TRBJ1-2; D unclear. This CDR3 has 12 residues. In germline, CDR1 is DFQATT, CDR2 SNEGSKA (reference sequence). V was shortened by 2 bases and J by 0 bases, with 4 bases between the two germline ends. For the CDR3, the DNA is TGCAGTGCTAGAAGAGCTAACTATGGCTACACCTTC. This translates into CSARRANYGYTF.

The V call is TRBV18, the J call TRBJ2-1, with TRBD1 identical over 10 bases. This CDR3 contains 18 residues. After removal of 1 base from V and 7 bases from J, the junction contained 13 bases not matched to a gene. Germline V gene data show CDR1 as KGHSH and CDR2 as LQKENI. Here the CDR3 DNA reads TGTGCCAGCTCACCACTTCTTCAGTTGGGACAGGGGCTTAATGAGCAGTTCTTC. Amino acids: CASSPLLQLGQGLNEQFF.

The rearrangement links TRBV9 to TRBJ2-7; 7 positions agree with TRBD1. Per the germline V gene, CDR1 is SGDLS and CDR2 is YYNGEE. After removal of 4 bases from V and 4 bases from J, the junction contained 8 bases not matched to a gene. The CDR3 contains 14 residues. CDR3 protein: CASSKRTGVYEQYF. The CDR3 nucleotides are TGTGCCAGCAGCAAGCGGACAGGAGTTTACGAGCAGTACTTC.

The CDR3 region has the DNA TGCAGTGCTAGGGGCCACACAGGTTTTGGAGAGACCCAGTACTTC. As protein: CSARGHTGFGETQYF. The chain recombines TRBV20-1 with TRBJ2-5; maybe TRBD1 (5 bases). The CDR3 runs to 15 residues. The germline V gene encodes CDR1 DFQATT and CDR2 SNEGSKA (reference sequence). The V and J ends lost 3 bases and 4 bases respectively, with 18 bases between them.

This chain links TRBV4-3 with TRBJ1-5; TRBD1 matches 7 bases. CDR1 LGHNA and CDR2 YSLEER come from the germline V gene. V trimming: 3 bases; J trimming: 3 bases; junction bases outside the gene matches: 2. The CDR3 length is 14 residues. The CDR3 DNA is TGCGCCAGCAGCCATGGGACAGCCAATCAGCCCCAGCATTTT. As protein: CASSHGTANQPQHF.

The sample holds many counts of this clonotype. This chain joins TRBV5-6 and TRBJ1-2; the D is unclear. The CDR3 runs 15 residues. Germline V gene lookup returns CDR1 SGHDT and CDR2 YYEEEE. The germline V and J ends were trimmed by 0 bases and 6 bases, with 15 bases remaining between them. The CDR3 region has the DNA TGTGCCAGCAGCTTGGCTACCCGGACTGGTAATGGCTACACCTTC. This encodes CASSLATRTGNGYTF.

The chain carries TRBV27 and TRBJ1-2, with D hard to call. The CDR3 is made up of 17 amino acids. The germline gives CDR1 MNHEY, CDR2 SMNVEV (reference sequence). The V end was cut by 5 bases, the J end by 0 bases, with 19 bases between. CDR3 protein: CASSKGSRAAANYGYTF. CDR3 sequence (DNA): TGTGCCAGCAGTAAGGGCAGTCGGGCCGCGGCTAACTATGGCTACACCTTC.

This rearrangement joins TRBV7-3 to TRBJ2-6, with D hard to call. This CDR3 is built from 17 residues. The V gene lost 0 bases and the J gene lost 1 base, with 10 bases spanning the gap. CDR1 SGHTA and CDR2 FQGTGA come from the germline V gene. In DNA form, the CDR3 reads TGTGCCAGCAGCTTAACGTTTATGGGTTCTGGGGCCAACGTCCTGACTTTC. As protein: CASSLTFMGSGANVLTF.

In this sample, this clonotype turned up a few times. The gene calls are TRBV30 and TRBJ1-2; D gene uncertain. V was trimmed by 1 base and J by 5 bases, leaving 20 bases between them. Germline CDR1 reads GTSNPN; CDR2 reads SVGIG (reference sequence). This CDR3 comprises 16 residues. CDR3 nucleotide sequence: TGTGCCTGGAGTGGGACCGGGGTCTCACAAAGTTATGGCTACACCTTC. Amino acid sequence: CAWSGTGVSQSYGYTF.